One and the same sample provided the 6 T cell receptor beta chains below, sequenced in a study of blood T cell repertoires in COVID-19. Only in-frame clones appear in the TCRdb table, and some are missing; sequencing was by immunoSEQ multiplex PCR. The sample holds some 230,000 clones; 70% to 90% are singletons and the top ten take roughly 2.6%. The material sequenced was peripheral blood. These receptors originate from a man between 45 and 60 years old who had recovered from COVID-19.

This clone was seen once. This chain connects TRBV10-2 to TRBJ2-1, with a weak D call TRBD2 (5 bases). The CDR3 runs 15 residues. V was trimmed by 4 bases and J by 10 bases, leaving 20 bases between them. Germline lookup yields CDR1 WSHSY and CDR2 SAAADI. CDR3 amino acids: CASSVWSRALGEQFF. In nucleotides, the CDR3 is TGCGCCAGCAGTGTCTGGTCGCGGGCGTTAGGAGAGCAGTTCTTC.

The chain recombines TRBV19 with TRBJ2-6; the D gene is possibly TRBD2 (6 bases). V was cut by 1 base and J by 0 bases, with 7 bases left in between. The CDR3 has 16 amino acids. Germline-derived CDR1 and CDR2 are LNHDA and SQIVND (reference sequence). The CDR3, as DNA: TGTGCCAGTAGTATAGGGGGGGTCTCTGGGGCCAACGTCCTGACTTTC. Encoded protein: CASSIGGVSGANVLTF. The complete variable domain, with remaining parts taken from reference TRBV19 and TRBJ2-6, reads DGGITQSPKYLFRKEGQNVTLSCEQNLNHDAMYWYRQDPGQGLRLIYYSQIVNDFQKGDIAEGYSVSREKKESFPLTVTSAQKNPTAFYLCASSIGGVSGANVLTFGAGSRLTVL.

This clone occurred once. The chain recombines TRBV28 with TRBJ2-7; 12 positions match TRBD2. The trim removed 4 bases at V and 4 bases at J, leaving 8 bases unmatched. Germline CDR1 reads MDHEN; CDR2 reads SYDVKM. The CDR3 covers 16 residues. For the CDR3, the DNA is TGTGCCAGCAGTTCTTGGACTAGCGGGATGAAATACGAGCAGTACTTC. Protein sequence: CASSSWTSGMKYEQYF.

J is TRBJ1-1 and V is TRBV27; D remains ambiguous. This CDR3 has 13 residues. Trimming cost V 6 bases and J 0 bases, with 8 bases left between them. Per germline, CDR1 MNHEY and CDR2 SMNVEV (reference sequence). The CDR3 protein is CASRGSMNTEAFF. The CDR3 DNA reads as TGTGCCAGCAGGGGCTCTATGAACACTGAAGCTTTCTTT.

J is TRBJ2-1 and V is TRBV3-1 (or the pseudogene TRBV3-2); TRBD1 is a possible D gene (5 bases). The V and J ends lost 0 bases and 2 bases respectively, with 14 bases between them. This CDR3 spans 17 amino acids. Germline CDR1 reads LGHDT; CDR2 reads YNNKEL (reference sequence). CDR3 in DNA: TGTGCCAGCAGCCAAGATTTACCCCCAGGGCCCTACAATGAGCAGTTCTTC. Its protein is CASSQDLPPGPYNEQFF.

J is TRBJ2-1 and V is TRBV11-2; 7 nucleotides match TRBD2. Germline lookup yields CDR1 SGHAT and CDR2 FQNNGV. J gave up 0 bases and V 5 bases, and 4 bases lay outside the gene matches. The CDR3 length is 15 residues. The CDR3 DNA reads as TGTGCCAGCAGCGTGACGGGGGGCTCCTACAATGAGCAGTTCTTC. Its translation is CASSVTGGSYNEQFF.